The sequence of this TCR beta chain was determined in a study of CD8+ T cells in alopecia areata. Study-wide points: When scalp samples are sequenced, resident alphabeta T cells of normal skin are also captured.

Investigators isolated RNA and reverse transcribed it into cDNA to act as the sequencing template. The repertoire was sequenced with immunoSEQ multiplex PCR; TCRdb's copy has only in-frame clones and lacks some. The sample yields approximately 280,000 clones, 58% seen once. Details on this clone: Antigen unknown.

The germline gives CDR1 LNHDA, CDR2 SQIVND (reference sequence). The V gene end was trimmed by 5 bases and the J gene end by 0 bases; junction bases not matched to a gene: 7. The CDR3 consists of 16 residues. The treatment denotes: oral pan-JAK inhibitor, 5-10 mg twice daily. From alopecia areata patients, lesional scalp punch biopsies and peripheral blood were collected. This receptor was identified in a human donor with alopecia areata. The chain carries TRBV19 and TRBJ1-2; 9 positions match TRBD1. Here the sequenced sample was CD4+ T cells sorted from blood, taken at week 24, from a patient treated with tofacitinib. CDR3 region: CASSGDTGGTNYGYTF. The DNA for the CDR3 is TGTGCCAGTAGTGGTGACACAGGGGGCACTAACTATGGCTACACCTTC. Full variable domain (missing parts from reference TRBV19 and TRBJ1-2): DGGITQSPKYLFRKEGQNVTLSCEQNLNHDAMYWYRQDPGQGLRLIYYSQIVNDFQKGDIAEGYSVSREKKESFPLTVTSAQKNPTAFYLCASSGDTGGTNYGYTFGSGTRLTVV.